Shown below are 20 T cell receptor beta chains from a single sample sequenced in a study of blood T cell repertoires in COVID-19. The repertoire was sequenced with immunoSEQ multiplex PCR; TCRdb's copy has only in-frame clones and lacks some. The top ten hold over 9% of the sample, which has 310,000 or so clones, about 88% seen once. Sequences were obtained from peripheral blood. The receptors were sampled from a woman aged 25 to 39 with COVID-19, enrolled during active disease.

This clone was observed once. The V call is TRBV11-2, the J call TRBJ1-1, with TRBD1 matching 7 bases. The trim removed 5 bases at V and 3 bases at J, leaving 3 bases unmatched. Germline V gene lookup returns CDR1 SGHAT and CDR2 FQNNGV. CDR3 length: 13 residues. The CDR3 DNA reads TGTGCCAGCAGCCGGGACAGAGACACTGAAGCTTTCTTT. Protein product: CASSRDRDTEAFF.

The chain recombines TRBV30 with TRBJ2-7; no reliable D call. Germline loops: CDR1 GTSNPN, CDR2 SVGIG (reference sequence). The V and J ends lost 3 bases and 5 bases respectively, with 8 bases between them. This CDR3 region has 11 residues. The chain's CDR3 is CAWSGYHEQYF. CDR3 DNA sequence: TGTGCCTGGAGCGGTTACCACGAGCAGTACTTC.

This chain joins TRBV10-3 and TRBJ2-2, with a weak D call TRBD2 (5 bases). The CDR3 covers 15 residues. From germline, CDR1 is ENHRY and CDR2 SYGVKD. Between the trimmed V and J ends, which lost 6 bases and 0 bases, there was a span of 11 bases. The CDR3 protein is CAISEDSSNTGELFF. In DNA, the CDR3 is TGTGCCATCAGCGAGGACTCCTCGAACACCGGGGAGCTGTTTTTT.

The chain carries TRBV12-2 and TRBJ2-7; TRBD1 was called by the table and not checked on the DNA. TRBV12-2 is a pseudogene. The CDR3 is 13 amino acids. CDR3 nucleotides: TGTGCAAGTCGCCCCCGGACAGGCTACGAGCAGTACTTC. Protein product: CASRPRTGYEQYF.

For the CDR3, the DNA is TGTGCCAGCAGCCGTACAGGGGACGGGCAGTACTTC. Amino acid sequence: CASSRTGDGQYF. This chain links TRBV6-5 with TRBJ2-7; 7 positions match TRBD1. V shed 6 bases and J 9 bases; nucleotides not matched to a gene: 8. CDR1 and CDR2 from the germline V gene are MNHEY and SVGAGI. This CDR3 is built from 12 residues.

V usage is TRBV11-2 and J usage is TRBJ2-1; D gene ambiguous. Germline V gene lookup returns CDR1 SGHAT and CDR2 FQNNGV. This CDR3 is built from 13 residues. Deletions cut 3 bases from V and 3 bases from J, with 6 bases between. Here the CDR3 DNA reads TGTGCCAGCAGCTTTAGCCGCTACAATGAGCAGTTCTTC. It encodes CASSFSRYNEQFF.

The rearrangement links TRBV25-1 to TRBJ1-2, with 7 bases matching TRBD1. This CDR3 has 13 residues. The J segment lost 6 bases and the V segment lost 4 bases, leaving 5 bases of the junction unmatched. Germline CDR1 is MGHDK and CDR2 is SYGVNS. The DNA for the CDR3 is TGTGCCAGCAGTGGACCTACAGGGGATGGCTACACCTTC. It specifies CASSGPTGDGYTF.

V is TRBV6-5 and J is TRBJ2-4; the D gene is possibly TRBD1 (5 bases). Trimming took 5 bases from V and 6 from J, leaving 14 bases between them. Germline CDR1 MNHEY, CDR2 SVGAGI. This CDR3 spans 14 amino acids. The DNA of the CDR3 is TGTGCCAGCAGTCAAAGTCAGGGAAGAAACATTCAGTACTTC. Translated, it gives CASSQSQGRNIQYF.

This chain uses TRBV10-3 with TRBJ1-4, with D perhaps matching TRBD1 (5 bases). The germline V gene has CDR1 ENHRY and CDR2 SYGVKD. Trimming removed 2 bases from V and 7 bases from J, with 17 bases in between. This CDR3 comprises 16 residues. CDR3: CAISETPTAMSEKLFF. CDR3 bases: TGTGCCATCAGTGAGACGCCGACAGCCATGAGTGAAAAACTGTTTTTT.

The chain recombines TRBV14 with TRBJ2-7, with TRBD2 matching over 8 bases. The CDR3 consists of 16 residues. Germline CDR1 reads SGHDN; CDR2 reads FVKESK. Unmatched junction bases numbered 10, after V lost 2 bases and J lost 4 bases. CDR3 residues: CASSQLSHSGTYEQYF. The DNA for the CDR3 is TGTGCCAGCAGCCAACTAAGTCATAGCGGGACTTACGAGCAGTACTTC.

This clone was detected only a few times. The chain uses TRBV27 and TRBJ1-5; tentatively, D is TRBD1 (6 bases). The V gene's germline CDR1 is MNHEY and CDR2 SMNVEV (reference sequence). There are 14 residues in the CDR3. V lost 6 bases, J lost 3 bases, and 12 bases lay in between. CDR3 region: CASRSGQDNQPQHF. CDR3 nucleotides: TGTGCCAGCAGATCGGGACAAGACAATCAGCCCCAGCATTTT.

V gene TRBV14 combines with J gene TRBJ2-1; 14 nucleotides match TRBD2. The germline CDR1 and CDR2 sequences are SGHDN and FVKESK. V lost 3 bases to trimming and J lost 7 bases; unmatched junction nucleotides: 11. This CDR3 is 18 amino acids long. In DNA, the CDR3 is TGTGCCAGCAGCCAGAATCTCCCGGGACTAGCGGGAGTTAATGAGCAGTTCTTC. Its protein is CASSQNLPGLAGVNEQFF.

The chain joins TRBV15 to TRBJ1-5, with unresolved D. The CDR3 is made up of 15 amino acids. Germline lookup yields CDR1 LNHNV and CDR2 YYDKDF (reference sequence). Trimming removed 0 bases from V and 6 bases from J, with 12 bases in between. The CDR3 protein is CATSRDPGDPQPQHF. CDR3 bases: TGTGCCACCAGCAGAGATCCGGGTGACCCTCAGCCCCAGCATTTT.

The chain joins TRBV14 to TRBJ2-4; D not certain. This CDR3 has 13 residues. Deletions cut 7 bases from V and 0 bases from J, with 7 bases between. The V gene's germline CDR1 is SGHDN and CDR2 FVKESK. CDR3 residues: CASKLRAKNIQYF. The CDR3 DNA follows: TGTGCCAGCAAGCTCCGAGCCAAAAACATTCAGTACTTC. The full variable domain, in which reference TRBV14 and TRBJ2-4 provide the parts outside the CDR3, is EAGVTQFPSHSVIEKGQTVTLRCDPISGHDNLYWYRRVMGKEIKFLLHFVKESKQDESGMPNNRFLAERTGGTYSTLKVQPAELEDSGVYFCASKLRAKNIQYFGAGTRLSVL.

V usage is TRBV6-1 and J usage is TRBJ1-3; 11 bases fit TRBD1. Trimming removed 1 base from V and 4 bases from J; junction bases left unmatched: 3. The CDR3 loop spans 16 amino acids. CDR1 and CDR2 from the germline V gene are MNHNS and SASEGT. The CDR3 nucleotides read TGTGCCAGCAGTGAAGTGGGGACAGGGGGAGGAAACACCATATATTTT. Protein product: CASSEVGTGGGNTIYF.

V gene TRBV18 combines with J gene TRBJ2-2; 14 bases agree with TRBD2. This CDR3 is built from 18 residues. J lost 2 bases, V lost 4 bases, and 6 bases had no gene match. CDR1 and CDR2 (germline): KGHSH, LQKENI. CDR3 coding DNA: TGTGCCAGCTCACTCAAGGGGACTAGCGGGAGCAACACCGGGGAGCTGTTTTTT. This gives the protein CASSLKGTSGSNTGELFF.

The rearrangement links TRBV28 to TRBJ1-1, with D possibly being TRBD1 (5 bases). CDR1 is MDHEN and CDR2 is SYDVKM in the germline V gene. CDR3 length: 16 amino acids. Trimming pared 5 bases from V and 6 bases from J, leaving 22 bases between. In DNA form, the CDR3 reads TGTGCCAGCAGTACCCCGGACCGCCCAAGGACACCTGAAGCTTTCTTT. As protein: CASSTPDRPRTPEAFF.

The CDR3 region has the DNA TGTGCCAGCAGCCGACAGGGTGGGATCGTCCAGCCCCAGCATTTT. Protein: CASSRQGGIVQPQHF. This chain connects TRBV27 to TRBJ1-5; 7 bases are a match to TRBD1. Germline lookup yields CDR1 MNHEY and CDR2 SMNVEV (reference sequence). J gave up 7 bases and V 6 bases, and 12 bases lay outside the gene matches. CDR3 size: 15 residues.

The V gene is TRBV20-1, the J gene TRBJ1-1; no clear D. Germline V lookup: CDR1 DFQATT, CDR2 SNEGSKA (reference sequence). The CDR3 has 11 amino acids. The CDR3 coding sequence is TGCAGGGGAGACGGGAACACTGAAGCTTTCTTT. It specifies CRGDGNTEAFF.

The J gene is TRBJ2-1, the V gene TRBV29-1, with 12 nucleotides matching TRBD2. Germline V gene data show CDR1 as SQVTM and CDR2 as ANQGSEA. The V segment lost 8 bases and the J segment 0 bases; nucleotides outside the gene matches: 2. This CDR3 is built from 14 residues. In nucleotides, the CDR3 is TGCAGCACGACTAGCGGGAGCTCCTACAATGAGCAGTTCTTC. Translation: CSTTSGSSYNEQFF.